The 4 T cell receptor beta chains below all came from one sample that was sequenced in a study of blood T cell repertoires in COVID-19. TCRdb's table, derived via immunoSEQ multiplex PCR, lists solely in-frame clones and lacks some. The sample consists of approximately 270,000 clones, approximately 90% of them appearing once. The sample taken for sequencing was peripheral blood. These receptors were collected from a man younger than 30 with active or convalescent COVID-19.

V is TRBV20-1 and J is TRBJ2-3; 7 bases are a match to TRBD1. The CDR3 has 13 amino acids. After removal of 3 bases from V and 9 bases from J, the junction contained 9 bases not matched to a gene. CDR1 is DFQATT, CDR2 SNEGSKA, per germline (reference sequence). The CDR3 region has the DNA TGCAGTGCTAGTTACAGGGGCCGAGGAACGCAGTATTTT. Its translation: CSASYRGRGTQYF.

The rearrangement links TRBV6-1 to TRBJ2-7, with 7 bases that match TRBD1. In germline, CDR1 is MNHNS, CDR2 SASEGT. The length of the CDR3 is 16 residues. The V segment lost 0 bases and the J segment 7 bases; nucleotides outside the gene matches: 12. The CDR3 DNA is TGTGCCAGCAGTGAAGCGCTGGCAGGGGGAATTTGGGAGCAGTACTTC. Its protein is CASSEALAGGIWEQYF.

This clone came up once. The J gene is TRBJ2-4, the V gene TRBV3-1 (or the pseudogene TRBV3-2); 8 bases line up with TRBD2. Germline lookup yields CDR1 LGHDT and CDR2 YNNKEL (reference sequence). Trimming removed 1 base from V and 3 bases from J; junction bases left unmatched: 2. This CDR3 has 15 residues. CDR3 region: CASSQVGGGKNIQYF. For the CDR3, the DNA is TGTGCCAGCAGCCAAGTCGGGGGGGGCAAAAACATTCAGTACTTC.

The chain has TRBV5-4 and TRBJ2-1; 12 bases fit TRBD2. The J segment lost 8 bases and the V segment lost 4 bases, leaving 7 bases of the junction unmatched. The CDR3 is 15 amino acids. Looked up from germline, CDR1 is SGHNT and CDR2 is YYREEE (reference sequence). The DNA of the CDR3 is TGTGCCAGCAGCCCGAGGACTAGCGGGATCCATGAGCAGTTCTTC. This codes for CASSPRTSGIHEQFF.